Below, 32 T cell receptor beta chains from the same sample are listed, as sequenced in a study of blood T cells in healthy people across ages. Using a J-beta primer mix together with a sample-barcoded 5' primer, a second PCR was run for roughly 6 to 12 cycles. Using its own MiXCR run on the 5' RACE reads, TCRdb lists one record per CDR3 protein. The sample holds roughly 1 million distinct CDR3 sequences; about 25% are singletons and the top ten take less than 0.75%. In addition, the sample was reused for a study of T cells of mothers and their children.

The specimen sequenced was blood. Receptors were obtained from a girl under 10 years old in good health.

This clonotype was recorded only once. The V and J genes are TRBV4-1 and TRBJ2-7, with D perhaps given as TRBD1 or TRBD2 (5 bases each). V shed 4 bases and J shed 3 bases, with 19 bases lying between them. This CDR3 contains 16 residues. Per germline, CDR1 MGHRA and CDR2 YSYEKL. CDR3 sequence reads: CASSLTPPPGSYEQYF. The CDR3 DNA sequence: TGCGCCAGCAGCCTGACTCCCCCTCCAGGGAGCTACGAGCAGTACTTC.

The sample holds a few counts of this clonotype. The chain carries TRBV5-6 and TRBJ2-5, with 12 bases lining up with TRBD2. There are 16 residues in the CDR3. V was clipped by 2 bases and J by 2 bases; unmatched bases: 4. Germline loops: CDR1 SGHDT, CDR2 YYEEEE. For the CDR3, the DNA is TGTGCCAGCAGCTTCGGACTAGCGGGGATACAAGAGACCCAGTACTTC. Translating gives CASSFGLAGIQETQYF.

The rearrangement joins TRBV6-1 to TRBJ1-1; D remains ambiguous. V lost 7 bases and J 1 base, leaving 13 bases between the germline ends. Looked up from germline, CDR1 is MNHNS and CDR2 is SASEGT. This CDR3 region has 14 residues. CDR3: CASIFEGGNTEAFF. Written as DNA, the CDR3 is TGTGCCAGCATTTTCGAGGGCGGGAACACTGAAGCTTTCTTT.

The CDR3 DNA is TGCGCCAGCAGCTTGGAGGGACTAGCGAGGAGCACAGATACGCAGTATTTT. Protein sequence: CASSLEGLARSTDTQYF. The rearrangement joins TRBV5-1 to TRBJ2-3; TRBD2 agrees at 10 bases. Germline CDR1 reads SGHRS; CDR2 reads YFSETQ. The CDR3 spans 17 residues. V trimming: 0 bases; J trimming: 0 bases; junction bases outside the gene matches: 4. The whole variable domain, filled in from reference TRBV5-1 and TRBJ2-3, reads KAGVTQTPRYLIKTRGQQVTLSCSPISGHRSVSWYQQTPGQGLQFLFEYFSETQRNKGNFPGRFSGRQFSNSRSEMNVSTLELGDSALYLCASSLEGLARSTDTQYFGPGTRLTVL.

The chain uses TRBV5-5 and TRBJ2-5; D is ambiguous. This CDR3 region has 12 residues. CDR1 and CDR2 from the germline V gene are SGHKS and YYEKEE (reference sequence). Trimming left V 0 bases short and J 11 bases short, with 11 bases between. The CDR3 DNA is TGTGCCAGCAGCTTGGAACCTGAGGTGCAGTACTTC. Translating it yields CASSLEPEVQYF.

This clonotype has more than one count but fewer than ten. The J gene is TRBJ2-5, the V gene TRBV29-1; 8 nucleotides match TRBD1. Germline lookup yields CDR1 SQVTM and CDR2 ANQGSEA. The V segment lost 4 bases and the J segment 11 bases; nucleotides outside the gene matches: 12. The CDR3 has 13 residues. CDR3 region: CSVVRTGFIGQYF. CDR3 coding DNA: TGCAGCGTTGTCAGGACAGGGTTCATAGGGCAGTACTTC.

The chain carries TRBV12-3 or TRBV12-4 and TRBJ2-1; D remains unclear. Trimming took 2 bases from V and 0 from J, leaving 8 bases between them. The CDR3 length is 15 residues. Here the CDR3 reads CASSLLQSSYNEQFF. The CDR3 nucleotides are TGTGCCAGCAGTTTACTCCAAAGCTCCTACAATGAGCAGTTCTTC.

This chain connects TRBV20-1 to TRBJ2-5, with D tentatively TRBD1 (6 bases). CDR1 is DFQATT, CDR2 SNEGSKA, per germline (reference sequence). Deletions cut 6 bases from V and 5 bases from J, with 10 bases between. The CDR3 consists of 11 residues. CDR3 DNA sequence: TGCAGTGCCGGGACATCGGAGACCCAGTACTTC. Its protein is CSAGTSETQYF.

This chain joins TRBV9 and TRBJ1-5, with D unclear. Trimming stripped 2 bases from V and 4 bases from J, with 7 bases between. Germline V CDR1 and CDR2: SGDLS, YYNGEE. CDR3 length: 13 amino acids. The CDR3 nucleotides are TGTGCCAGCAGCGTCCCCTCAAATCAGCCCCAGCATTTT. It encodes CASSVPSNQPQHF.

The gene calls are TRBV5-4 and TRBJ2-5; 8 bases agree with TRBD2. Per the germline V gene, CDR1 is SGHNT and CDR2 is YYREEE (reference sequence). Trimming removed 4 bases from V and 1 base from J; junction bases left unmatched: 6. There are 15 residues in the CDR3. In DNA, the CDR3 is TGTGCCAGCAGCCCCCAAAGCGGGGGCCAAGAGACCCAGTACTTC. Protein sequence: CASSPQSGGQETQYF.

V usage is TRBV9 and J usage is TRBJ1-1, with TRBD1 matching 7 bases. The V gene's germline CDR1 is SGDLS and CDR2 YYNGEE. The V segment lost 4 bases and the J segment 1 base; nucleotides outside the gene matches: 7. This CDR3 comprises 15 residues. For the CDR3, the DNA is TGTGCCAGCAGCCCTCGGACAGGACCGAACACTGAAGCTTTCTTT. This codes for CASSPRTGPNTEAFF.

Details on this clonotype: The CDR3 ends on some other residue instead of the conserved phenylalanine or tryptophan, so this is likely a read error. V gene TRBV7-9 combines with J gene TRBJ2-7; D is unresolved. This CDR3 is 17 amino acids long. V lost 2 bases and J 0 bases, leaving 17 bases between the germline ends. CDR1 is SEHNR and CDR2 is FQNEAQ in the germline V gene (reference sequence). CDR3 amino acids: CASSLPKTLRSSYEQYS. The CDR3 coding sequence is TGTGCCAGCAGCTTACCAAAGACACTCAGGAGCTCCTACGAGCAGTACTCC.

The CDR3 region is CATSHVSGFQETQYF. The CDR3 DNA reads as TGTGCCACCAGTCACGTATCGGGGTTCCAAGAGACCCAGTACTTC. V is TRBV24-1 and J is TRBJ2-5, with D tentatively TRBD2 (5 bases). Trimming removed 6 bases from V and 1 base from J, with 14 bases in between. Germline V gives CDR1 KGHDR, CDR2 SFDVKD. The CDR3 loop spans 15 amino acids.

This clonotype was observed a handful of times. The chain links TRBV5-1 to TRBJ2-5; tentatively, D is TRBD1 or TRBD2 (5 bases each). Trimming took 6 bases from V and 3 from J, leaving 21 bases between them. CDR1 is SGHRS and CDR2 is YFSETQ in the germline V gene. This CDR3 spans 16 amino acids. DNA of the CDR3: TGCGCCAGCATGGTACCCTGGGGACCCACGGAAGAGACCCAGTACTTC. Protein product: CASMVPWGPTEETQYF.

The chain recombines TRBV7-2 with TRBJ2-7, with D hard to call. The CDR3 is 13 amino acids. Trimming removed 1 base at V and 4 bases at J, with 8 bases between. Germline values: CDR1 SGHTA, CDR2 FQGNSA. CDR3 sequence reads: CASSLDHWYEQYF. DNA of the CDR3: TGTGCCAGCAGCTTAGATCACTGGTACGAGCAGTACTTC.

The chain joins TRBV9 to TRBJ1-3, with D perhaps TRBD1 (5 bases). The CDR3 covers 16 residues. CDR1 and CDR2 from the germline V gene are SGDLS and YYNGEE. The V and J ends lost 4 bases and 3 bases respectively, with 17 bases between them. The CDR3 DNA sequence: TGTGCCAGCAGCCCCAGGTCAGGGAAGGATGGAAACACCATATATTTT. Amino acids: CASSPRSGKDGNTIYF. Using reference TRBV9 and TRBJ1-3 for the parts outside the CDR3, the full variable domain is DSGVTQTPKHLITATGQRVTLRCSPRSGDLSVYWYQQSLDQGLQFLIQYYNGEERAKGNILERFSAQQFPDLHSELNLSSLELGDSALYFCASSPRSGKDGNTIYFGEGSWLTVV.

This clonotype was picked up a small number of times. The chain recombines TRBV5-1 with TRBJ2-1, with D perhaps matching TRBD2 (5 bases). The CDR3 is made up of 14 amino acids. Germline-derived CDR1 and CDR2 are SGHRS and YFSETQ. Trimming took 2 bases from V and 3 from J, leaving 9 bases between them. The CDR3 DNA follows: TGCGCCAGCAGCTTCGACTATCTCTACAATGAGCAGTTCTTC. Encoded protein: CASSFDYLYNEQFF. Complete variable domain (other parts from reference TRBV5-1 and TRBJ2-1): KAGVTQTPRYLIKTRGQQVTLSCSPISGHRSVSWYQQTPGQGLQFLFEYFSETQRNKGNFPGRFSGRQFSNSRSEMNVSTLELGDSALYLCASSFDYLYNEQFFGPGTRLTVL.

A few counts support this clonotype. This chain connects TRBV9 to TRBJ1-2; TRBD1 aligns across 8 bases. Looked up from germline, CDR1 is SGDLS and CDR2 is YYNGEE. Trimming took 6 bases from V and 4 from J; bases not matched to a gene: 11. The CDR3 extends over 15 amino acids. DNA of the CDR3: TGTGCCAGCACTACCTACTTACAGGGGGGCTATGGCTACACCTTC. This gives the protein CASTTYLQGGYGYTF.

This clonotype was observed once. The chain couples TRBV28 to TRBJ2-4; D is possibly TRBD2 (5 bases). Deletions cut 4 bases from V and 3 bases from J, with 16 bases between. Germline V gene data show CDR1 as MDHEN and CDR2 as SYDVKM. This CDR3 has 16 residues. In nucleotides, the CDR3 is TGTGCCAGCAGTTCCGGAGGATTTCTAGGCAAAAACATTCAGTACTTC. This gives the protein CASSSGGFLGKNIQYF.

V gene TRBV6-1 combines with J gene TRBJ2-7; TRBD2 aligns across 9 bases. J was trimmed by 2 bases and V by 1 base; bases with no gene match: 3. Germline CDR1 and CDR2: MNHNS and SASEGT. The CDR3 extends over 15 amino acids. The CDR3 sequence: CASSEGAGGPYEQYF. Here the CDR3 DNA reads TGTGCCAGCAGTGAAGGAGCGGGAGGCCCCTACGAGCAGTACTTC.

This clonotype was seen only once. The chain recombines TRBV19 with TRBJ1-2; possibly TRBD1 for D (5 bases). CDR3 size: 15 residues. Germline assignment: CDR1 LNHDA and CDR2 SQIVND (reference sequence). V dropped 1 base and J dropped 4 bases, with 13 bases sitting between them. The CDR3 spells CASSIVLRGFYGYTF. In nucleotides, the CDR3 is TGTGCCAGTAGTATAGTTCTCCGGGGGTTCTATGGCTACACCTTC.

A word on this clonotype: Germline is not matched at one junction end, which may reflect a read error. This chain joins TRBV12-3 or TRBV12-4 and TRBJ1-2, with TRBD1 matching over 11 bases. The CDR3 length is 13 residues. CDR3 protein: CASSSWGQGVPFF. The CDR3 DNA reads TGTGCCAGCAGCTCCTGGGGACAGGGGGTTCCTTTTTTC.

This clonotype was observed a handful of times. The chain is built from TRBV3-1 and TRBJ2-3, with TRBD2 matching over 7 bases. Germline loops: CDR1 LGHDT, CDR2 YNNKEL (reference sequence). The CDR3 totals 15 residues. V was clipped by 4 bases and J by 5 bases; unmatched bases: 9. For the CDR3, the DNA is TGTGCCAGCAGCCTGGGCGCGGGGGTTCAAGATACGCAGTATTTT. Translating it yields CASSLGAGVQDTQYF.

The chain recombines TRBV9 with TRBJ2-5; no firm D call. V was shortened by 4 bases and J by 0 bases, with 7 bases between the two germline ends. The CDR3 has 13 amino acids. CDR1 is SGDLS and CDR2 is YYNGEE in the germline V gene. CDR3 region: CASSPTDQETQYF. Here the CDR3 DNA reads TGTGCCAGCAGCCCTACCGACCAAGAGACCCAGTACTTC.

This clonotype showed up just a few times. The V and J genes are TRBV6-6 and TRBJ2-5; TRBD2 aligns across 7 bases. The J call may not be correct, given that the DNA end is closer to TRBJ2-7. The CDR3 contains 15 residues. Germline V lookup: CDR1 MNHNY, CDR2 SVGAGI (reference sequence). The CDR3 is CASSLGGDGSYEQYF. For the CDR3, the DNA is TGTGCCAGCAGTTTGGGAGGGGACGGATCATACGAGCAGTACTTC.

This clonotype was seen repeatedly, ten times or more. The V gene is TRBV20-1, the J gene TRBJ1-1; maybe TRBD1 (6 bases). Trimming removed 4 bases from V and 8 bases from J, with 11 bases in between. Germline values: CDR1 DFQATT, CDR2 SNEGSKA (reference sequence). This CDR3 is 11 amino acids long. CDR3 DNA: TGCAGTGCTACACAGGGTATAGAAGCTTTCTTT. Encoded protein: CSATQGIEAFF.

Only a few counts were recorded for this clonotype. The chain recombines TRBV7-2 with TRBJ2-1; no clear D. The germline V and J ends were trimmed by 5 bases and 5 bases, with 13 bases remaining between them. The CDR3 consists of 14 residues. Germline V CDR1 and CDR2: SGHTA, FQGNSA. The CDR3 DNA is TGTGCCAGCAGCCTACTGGACCCGAACAATGAGCAGTTCTTC. This translates into CASSLLDPNNEQFF.

The count of this clonotype is one. Since no conserved phenylalanine or tryptophan closes the CDR3, a read error is the likely cause. This chain connects TRBV20-1 to TRBJ2-1, with TRBD2 as a possible D gene (6 bases). The CDR3 consists of 19 residues. From germline, CDR1 is DFQATT and CDR2 SNEGSKA (reference sequence). Trimming shortened V by 0 bases and J by 4 bases, and 25 bases separated the two germline ends. The CDR3 nucleotides read TGCAGTGCTAGAGATACACGATTCCCCCGGGGCGGGGTTTACAATGAGCAGTTCTTG. It translates to CSARDTRFPRGGVYNEQFL.

This clonotype was seen a few times. V is TRBV12-3 or TRBV12-4 and J is TRBJ2-1, with a tentative D call TRBD2 (5 bases). V was clipped by 7 bases and J by 8 bases, with 18 bases between them. This CDR3 spans 14 amino acids. The CDR3 DNA follows: TGTGCCAGCACCCGGGATCCGACCCTCGATGAGCAGTTCTTC. Residues: CASTRDPTLDEQFF.

V is TRBV3-1 and J is TRBJ2-3, with 10 bases matching TRBD2. Trimming at V came to 5 bases and at J to 1 base, leaving 6 bases not matched to a gene. The germline V gene encodes CDR1 LGHDT and CDR2 YNNKEL (reference sequence). The CDR3 is 16 amino acids. CDR3 bases: TGTGCCAGCAGCTCCGGACTAGCGGACCGCACAGATACGCAGTATTTT. Amino acid sequence: CASSSGLADRTDTQYF.

This clonotype was seen only a few times. The CDR3 spells CASSLALAGGWTEAFF. In DNA form, the CDR3 reads TGTGCCAGCAGTTTAGCGCTCGCCGGGGGTTGGACTGAAGCTTTCTTT. J is TRBJ1-1 and V is TRBV12-3 or TRBV12-4, with a weak D call TRBD1 (5 bases). Trimming left V 0 bases short and J 5 bases short, with 16 bases between. This CDR3 is 16 amino acids long.

This clonotype came up a few times. V usage is TRBV24-1 and J usage is TRBJ2-1; 14 bases are a match to TRBD2. This CDR3 comprises 18 residues. Trimming cost V 3 bases and J 4 bases; bases outside gene matches: 7. Germline CDR1 reads KGHDR; CDR2 reads SFDVKD. CDR3 residues: CATSDRGLAGESYNEQFF. The CDR3 region has the DNA TGTGCCACCAGTGATCGGGGACTAGCGGGAGAAAGTTACAATGAGCAGTTCTTC.